Listed here is a single T cell receptor (beta chain). These data originate in a study of blood T cell repertoires in COVID-19. Study-level information: PBMCs, B-cell-depleted T cells, or T cells provided the cDNA or gDNA that made up the material.

Original handling: Estimation of nucleated cell counts was performed using reference gene primer amplification. Sequenced by immunoSEQ multiplex PCR; TCRdb stores in-frame clones only, minus some. V, J and clone size reflect that table, while D and trimming were determined from the DNA. The repertoire consists of tens of thousands of clones, with about 90% occurring once and the leading ten covering roughly 2.4%. CDR1 MNHEY and CDR2 SVGAGI come from the germline V gene. V gave up 8 bases and J gave up 6 bases; unmatched junction bases: 11. This CDR3 spans 15 amino acids. This sequence was found in a human donor in a cohort sampled during active COVID-19. The rearrangement uses TRBV6-5 and TRBJ1-5, with TRBD1 identical over 9 bases. The specimen was peripheral blood. The CDR3 coding sequence is TGTGCCAGCGCCGGGGACAGGGTTGGGGGTCAGCCCCAGCATTTT. This encodes CASAGDRVGGQPQHF.